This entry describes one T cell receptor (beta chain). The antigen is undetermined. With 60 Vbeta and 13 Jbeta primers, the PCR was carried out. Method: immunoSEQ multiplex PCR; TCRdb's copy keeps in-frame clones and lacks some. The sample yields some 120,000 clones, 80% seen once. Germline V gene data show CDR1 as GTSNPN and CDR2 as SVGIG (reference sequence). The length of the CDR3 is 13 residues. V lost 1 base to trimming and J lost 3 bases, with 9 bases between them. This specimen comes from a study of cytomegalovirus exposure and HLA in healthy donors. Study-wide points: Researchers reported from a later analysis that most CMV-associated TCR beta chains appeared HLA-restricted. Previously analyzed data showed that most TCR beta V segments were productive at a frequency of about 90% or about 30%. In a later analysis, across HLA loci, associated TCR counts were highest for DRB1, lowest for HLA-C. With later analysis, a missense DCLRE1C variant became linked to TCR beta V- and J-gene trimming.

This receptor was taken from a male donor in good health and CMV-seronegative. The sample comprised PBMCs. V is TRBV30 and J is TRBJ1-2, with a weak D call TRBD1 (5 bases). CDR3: CAWSETGYYGYTF. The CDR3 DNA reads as TGTGCCTGGAGTGAAACAGGATACTATGGCTACACCTTC.